This T cell receptor beta chain was obtained from a study of tumor T cells in aggressive B-cell lymphoma. Clones were read by immunoSEQ multiplex PCR, and TCRdb kept only the in-frame ones, dropping some. The table lists about 750 clones, 90% of them singletons. Germline-derived CDR1 and CDR2 are MNHEY and SMNVEV (reference sequence). This CDR3 spans 11 amino acids. The V and J ends lost 11 bases and 9 bases, in that order; junction bases with no gene match: 9. The material sequenced was tumor tissue. V and J are TRBV27 and TRBJ2-5, with TRBD2 identical over 7 bases. The clonotype originates from an adult with diffuse large B cell lymphoma. The CDR3 DNA reads as TGTGCCGGGCTTATTCGGGGGGCCCAGTACTTC. Its translation: CAGLIRGAQYF.